Below, 4 T cell receptor beta chains from the same sample are listed, as sequenced in a study of blood T cell repertoires in COVID-19. Profiled with immunoSEQ multiplex PCR; TCRdb holds only in-frame clones, not every one. The top ten clones hold 13% to 15% of a sample with about 190,000 clones, about 86% of them seen once. Sequencing was carried out using peripheral blood. Receptors originate from a man aged 25 to 45 with active or convalescent COVID-19.

CDR3 in amino acids: CASSLVHEADNSPLHF. CDR3 nucleotides: TGTGCCAGCAGCTTAGTACATGAGGCCGATAATTCACCCCTCCACTTT. The chain employs TRBV5-4 and TRBJ1-6; D is undetermined. The germline gives CDR1 SGHNT, CDR2 YYREEE (reference sequence). There are 16 residues in the CDR3. Trimming pared 2 bases from V and 5 bases from J, leaving 14 bases between.

The J gene is TRBJ2-1, the V gene TRBV6-4; TRBD2 agrees at 12 bases. The CDR3 is 15 residues long. Germline CDR1 reads MRHNA; CDR2 reads SNTAGT. The junction had 7 bases not matched to a gene; V was cut back by 6 bases and J by 7 bases. In nucleotides, the CDR3 is TGTGCCAGCAGCCCTGCTAGCGGGGGGGGGAATGAGCAGTTCTTC. It yields the protein CASSPASGGGNEQFF.

The chain recombines TRBV28 with TRBJ2-2, with 7 bases that match TRBD2. The CDR3 extends over 15 amino acids. V was clipped by 6 bases and J by 2 bases; unmatched bases: 6. Germline CDR1 MDHEN, CDR2 SYDVKM. This CDR3 is CASSPSGVNTGELFF. The DNA for the CDR3 is TGTGCCAGCAGCCCCAGCGGGGTAAACACCGGGGAGCTGTTTTTT.

This clone was recorded a few times. The V call is TRBV7-3, the J call TRBJ1-5; 9 nucleotides align to TRBD1. Germline loops: CDR1 SGHTA, CDR2 FQGTGA. CDR3 length: 16 amino acids. After removal of 3 bases from V and 1 base from J, the junction contained 4 bases not matched to a gene. The CDR3 loop is CASSFDRGLSNQPQHF. The CDR3 DNA reads TGTGCCAGCAGCTTTGACAGGGGGTTGAGCAATCAGCCCCAGCATTTT.